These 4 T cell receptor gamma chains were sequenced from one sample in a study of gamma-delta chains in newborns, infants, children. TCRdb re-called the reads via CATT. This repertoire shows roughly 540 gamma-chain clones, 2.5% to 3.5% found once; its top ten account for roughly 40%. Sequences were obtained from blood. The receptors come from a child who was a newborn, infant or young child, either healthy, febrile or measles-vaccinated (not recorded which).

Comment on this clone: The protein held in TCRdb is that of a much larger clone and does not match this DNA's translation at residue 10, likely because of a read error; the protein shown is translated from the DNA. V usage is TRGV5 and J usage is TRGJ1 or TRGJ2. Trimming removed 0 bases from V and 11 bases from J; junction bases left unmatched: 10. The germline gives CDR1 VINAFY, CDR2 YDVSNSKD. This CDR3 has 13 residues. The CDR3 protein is CATWDRQIYEKLF. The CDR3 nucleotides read TGTGCCACCTGGGACAGGCAGATATATGAGAAACTCTTT.

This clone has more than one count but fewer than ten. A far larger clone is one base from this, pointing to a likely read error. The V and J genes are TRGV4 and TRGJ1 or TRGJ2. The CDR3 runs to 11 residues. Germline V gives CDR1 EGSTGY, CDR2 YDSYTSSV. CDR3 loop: CATWDRGKELF. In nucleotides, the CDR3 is TGTGCCACCTGGGATCGGGGTAAGGAACTCTTT.

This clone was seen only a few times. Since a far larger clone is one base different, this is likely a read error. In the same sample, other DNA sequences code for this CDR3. The CDR3 nucleotides are TGTGCATTGTGGGAGCAGCAAGAGTTGGGCAAAAAAATCAAGGTATTT. It specifies CALWEQQELGKKIKVF. The rearrangement links TRGV9 to TRGJP. This CDR3 spans 16 amino acids. Germline assignment: CDR1 GITISATS and CDR2 ISYDGTV (reference sequence).

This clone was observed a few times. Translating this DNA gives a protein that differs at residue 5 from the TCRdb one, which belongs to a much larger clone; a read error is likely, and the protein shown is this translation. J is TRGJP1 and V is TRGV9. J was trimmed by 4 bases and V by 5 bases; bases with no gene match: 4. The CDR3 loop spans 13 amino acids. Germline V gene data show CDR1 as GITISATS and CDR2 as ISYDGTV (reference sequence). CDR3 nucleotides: TGTGCCTTGTGGGGGGTCACTGGTTGGTTCAAGATATTT. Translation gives CALWGVTGWFKIF.